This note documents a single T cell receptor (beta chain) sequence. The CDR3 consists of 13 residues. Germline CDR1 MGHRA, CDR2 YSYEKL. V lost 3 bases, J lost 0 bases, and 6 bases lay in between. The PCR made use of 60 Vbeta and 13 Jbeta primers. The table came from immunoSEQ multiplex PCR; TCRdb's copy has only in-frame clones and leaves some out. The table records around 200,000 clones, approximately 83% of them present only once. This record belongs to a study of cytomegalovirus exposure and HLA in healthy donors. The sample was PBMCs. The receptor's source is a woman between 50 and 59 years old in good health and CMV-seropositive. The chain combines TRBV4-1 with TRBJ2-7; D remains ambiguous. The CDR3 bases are TGCGCCAGCAGCCAGGCCAGCTCCTACGAGCAGTACTTC. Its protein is CASSQASSYEQYF.